The rows below give T cell receptor beta chains drawn from one sample of a study of blood T cell repertoires in COVID-19. Method: immunoSEQ multiplex PCR; TCRdb's copy keeps in-frame clones and lacks some. This sample yields about 270,000 clones, of which 82% are seen a single time; less than 4% belongs to the top ten. The sample was peripheral blood. The receptors here all came from a woman under 30 with acute or convalescent COVID-19. CDR3s include the opening cysteine and the closing phenylalanine or tryptophan. D genes are given only for firm matches. Expanded clones get a size class; other rows say once, few or many, or leave the size out.

size	D	V	J	DNA	CDR3
-	TRBD2	TRBV5-1	TRBJ2-7	TGCGCCAGCAGCACGTTAGCGGGAGGGATTGGAGAGCAGTACTTC	CASSTLAGGIGEQYF
-	TRBD2	TRBV14	TRBJ2-7	TGTGCCAGCAGCCCATTCCGGCGGGAGGGTGAGCAGTACTTC	CASSPFRREGEQYF
once	-	TRBV19	TRBJ2-1	TGTGCCACCCCGGGGGGGACAGAAGAAAATGAGCAGTTCTTC	CATPGGTEENEQFF
-	-	TRBV30	TRBJ2-4	TGTGCCTGGGGTTTGGACAGCGGCATTCAGTACTTC	CAWGLDSGIQYF
-	-	TRBV7-6	TRBJ2-3	TGTGCCAGCAGCCTGTCCTTTGCGGCAGATACGCAGTATTTT	CASSLSFAADTQYF
-	-	TRBV6-2/TRBV6-3	TRBJ1-4	TGTGCCAGCAGTTGGAGGATCTCTAATGAAAAACTGTTTTTT	CASSWRISNEKLFF
-	TRBD1	TRBV19	TRBJ2-1	TGTGCCAGTAGCCTAGACAGGGGCTCCTACAATGAGCAGTTCTTC	CASSLDRGSYNEQFF
once	TRBD1	TRBV10-3	TRBJ2-7	TGTGCCATCAGACCGGGACAGGGGGCGCAAGAGCAGTACTTC	CAIRPGQGAQEQYF
-	-	TRBV11-2	TRBJ2-5	TGTGCCAGCAGCCCGACCCCAGGGGTGGCGGAGACCCAGTACTTC	CASSPTPGVAETQYF
-	TRBD2	TRBV29-1	TRBJ2-3	TGCAGCGTTGGTCCAGCGGGAGGGCAAGATACGCAGTATTTT	CSVGPAGGQDTQYF
-	TRBD1	TRBV7-2	TRBJ2-3	TGTGCCAGCAGCAGAGAGAGGGGGCGCACAGATACGCAGTATTTT	CASSRERGRTDTQYF
-	-	TRBV10-2	TRBJ1-2	TGCGCCAGCTCCGGGGGGGCGCGAACAAACTATGGCTACACCTTC	CASSGGARTNYGYTF
-	TRBD2	TRBV7-6	TRBJ2-1	TGTGCCAGCAGCTTAGGGCTAGCGGGAGGAAACTCCTACAATGAGCAGTTCTTC	CASSLGLAGGNSYNEQFF
-	TRBD1	TRBV28	TRBJ2-1	TGTGCCAGCCAGGGGGACAATGAGCAGTTCTTC	CASQGDNEQFF
few	-	TRBV10-1	TRBJ1-6	TGCGCCAGCAGTGCCGGGAATTCACCCCTCCACTTT	CASSAGNSPLHF
-	-	TRBV6-1	TRBJ1-5	TGTGCCAGCAGTGGGCCGGGCAGGGTTCTAAATCAGCCCCAGCATTTT	CASSGPGRVLNQPQHF
-	-	TRBV11-3	TRBJ1-1	TGTGCCAGCAGCTTAGGGGGGCCGAACACTGAAGCTTTCTTT	CASSLGGPNTEAFF
-	-	TRBV5-4	TRBJ2-3	TGTGCCAGCAGCTTGGACCGAGGGCTGGTAGGGCCTTTCACAGATACGCAGTATTTT	CASSLDRGLVGPFTDTQYF
-	TRBD1	TRBV6-2/TRBV6-3	TRBJ1-6	TGTGCCAGCAGTTACCGGCAGGGGGTCGATCGGAATTCACCCCTCCACTTT	CASSYRQGVDRNSPLHF
-	TRBD2	TRBV29-1	TRBJ2-7	TGCAGCGTGTTGGTAGCGGGAGAGATAGCCTACGAGCAGTACTTC	CSVLVAGEIAYEQYF
once	TRBD1	TRBV10-3	TRBJ2-7	TGTGCCATCAGTGCCCCGACAGGGGGGCCATACGAGCAGTACTTC	CAISAPTGGPYEQYF
-	TRBD1	TRBV7-2	TRBJ2-4	TGTGCCAGCAGCTTACTAGACAGGGGGGAAGAAAGAAACATTCAGTACTTC	CASSLLDRGEERNIQYF
-	-	TRBV5-1	TRBJ2-1	TGCGCCAGCACCCTCCGGGCGGGTCGTAATCTTGAGCAGTTCTTC	CASTLRAGRNLEQFF
-	TRBD2	TRBV25-1	TRBJ2-1	TGTGCCAGCAGAGACCTTAGCGGGTGGGAGTACAATGAGCAGTTCTTC	CASRDLSGWEYNEQFF
-	TRBD1	TRBV5-1	TRBJ2-7	TGCGCCAGCAGCTTGGCCTGGACAGGTCCCTACGAGCAGTACTTC	CASSLAWTGPYEQYF
-	TRBD1	TRBV13	TRBJ2-5	TGTGCCAGCAGCCAGCAGACAGGGCTCGAGACCCAGTACTTC	CASSQQTGLETQYF
few	-	TRBV28	TRBJ1-2	TGTGCCAGCAGTTTCTCGAGTTTTGGCTACACCTTC	CASSFSSFGYTF
-	-	TRBV28	TRBJ2-7	TGTGCCAGCCGATCGGAATCAGGGATATCCTACGAGCAGTACTTC	CASRSESGISYEQYF
-	TRBD1	TRBV4-1	TRBJ1-1	TGCGCCAGCAGCCAGGGACAGACCATGAACACTGAAGCTTTCTTT	CASSQGQTMNTEAFF
-	-	TRBV4-3	TRBJ2-2	TGCGCCAGCAGCCAAGATTCCCTTTCGGTTAGCGGGAACACCGGGGAGCTGTTTTTT	CASSQDSLSVSGNTGELFF
-	-	TRBV30	TRBJ1-5	TGTGCCTGGAGTGTAACGGACAGAAATCAGCCCCAGCATTTT	CAWSVTDRNQPQHF
-	TRBD1	TRBV2	TRBJ2-7	TGTGCCATCAGGGACAGGGGTAACGAGCAGTACTTC	CAIRDRGNEQYF
once	-	TRBV18	TRBJ1-5	TGTGCCAGCTCACCAGTACGTGTTAGCGGCAATCAGCCCCAGCATTTT	CASSPVRVSGNQPQHF
-	TRBD2	TRBV27	TRBJ2-1	TGTGCCAGCAGTTCCCTCGGGACTAGCGGGAGTGTCGGTGAGCAGCTCTTC	CASSSLGTSGSVGEQLF
-	-	TRBV7-2	TRBJ2-1	TGTGCCAGCAGCTCGCAGTACAATGAGCAGTTCTTC	CASSSQYNEQFF
-	-	TRBV5-1	TRBJ2-1	TGCGCCAGCAGCTTGGACGCGGGAAGCGAATACAATGAGCAGTTCTTC	CASSLDAGSEYNEQFF
-	TRBD2	TRBV28	TRBJ2-2	TGTGCCAGCAGACGTTTTAGCGGGGGAAACACCGGGGAGCTGTTTTTT	CASRRFSGGNTGELFF
-	-	TRBV13	TRBJ1-2	TGTGCCAGCAGCTTAGTGGTTGAGGGCTACACCTTC	CASSLVVEGYTF
-	-	TRBV6-5	TRBJ1-3	TGTGCCAGCAGTTTAGACAGCGGAAACACCATATATTTT	CASSLDSGNTIYF
-	-	TRBV29-1	TRBJ2-1	TGCAGCGTCCGACCTAGCGTCGAGCAGTTCTTC	CSVRPSVEQFF
few	TRBD1	TRBV9	TRBJ2-7	TGTGCCAGCAATATCCCGGGACAGGGGTACTACGAGCAGTACTTC	CASNIPGQGYYEQYF
-	-	TRBV13	TRBJ1-4	TGTGCCAGCAGCACCCGGGTAGGTGGTGAAAAACTGTTTTTT	CASSTRVGGEKLFF
-	TRBD2	TRBV20-1	TRBJ2-3	TGCAGTGCTAGTCTCCCGCGGGAGGGACGCACAGATACGCAGTATTTT	CSASLPREGRTDTQYF
-	TRBD2	TRBV19	TRBJ2-2	TGTGCCAGTAGTAGCGGGACTATAACCGGGGAGCTGTTTTTT	CASSSGTITGELFF
-	-	TRBV15	TRBJ2-7	TGTGCCACCAGCAGTTATCGGTTGGGCATGTCCTACGAGCAGTACTTC	CATSSYRLGMSYEQYF
-	TRBD1	TRBV3-1/TRBV3-2	TRBJ2-5	TGTGCCAGCAGCCCCGGACAGGGGGATCAAGAGACCCAGTACTTC	CASSPGQGDQETQYF
-	-	TRBV7-2	TRBJ1-2	TGTGCCAGCAGCTTAGGACAGCCGGCGGTCGATGGCTACACCTTC	CASSLGQPAVDGYTF
-	TRBD1	TRBV5-1	TRBJ2-1	TGCGCCAGCAGCAAGGACCGGGACAGGGCGTTCGGTGAGCAGTTCTTC	CASSKDRDRAFGEQFF
-	TRBD1	TRBV5-8	TRBJ1-6	TGTGCCAGCAGCTTGATACAGGGGAGCTCACCCCTCCACTTT	CASSLIQGSSPLHF
-	-	TRBV28	TRBJ1-2	TGTGCCAGCAGACTGGACAGTATAGAGAATGGCTACACCTTC	CASRLDSIENGYTF
-	TRBD1	TRBV6-5	TRBJ1-1	TGTGCCAGCAGACAGAGAGGGGGCTCTGAAGCTTTCTTT	CASRQRGGSEAFF
-	-	TRBV30	TRBJ1-3	TGTGCCTGGCGGCAGGGTGTTACTCTCTGGGGAAACACCATATATTTT	CAWRQGVTLWGNTIYF